This is a list of T cell receptor beta chains from one sample in a study of shared clonotypes between healthy human individuals. Data came from immunoSEQ multiplex PCR; TCRdb stores just in-frame clones and leaves some out. The sample lists about 1,900,000 clones, about 95% occurring once. The sequenced material came from naive CD8+ T cells sorted from blood. These receptors originate from a man aged 18 to 29 in good health. Both conserved end residues are part of each CDR3. A D gene is named only where the DNA matches it firmly. Size tells how often a clone was seen (once, few, many) or the class of an expanded clone, and some rows leave it out.

size,V,D,J,DNA,CDR3
.,TRBV7-9,TRBD2,TRBJ2-5,TGTGCCAGCAGCTTAACCGGGACTAGCAGGCAAGAGACCCAGTACTTC,CASSLTGTSRQETQYF
.,TRBV29-1,TRBD1,TRBJ2-7,TGCAGCGTTGAGACCGGGACAGGGAAAAACGAGCAGTACTTC,CSVETGTGKNEQYF
.,TRBV10-3,TRBD1,TRBJ2-2,TGTGCCATCAGTTCGCCAACAGGGGGTGCCACCGGGGAGCTGTTTTTT,CAISSPTGGATGELFF
.,TRBV7-2,TRBD1,TRBJ2-7,TGTGCCAGCAGCCCCTGGACAGGCACTTACGAGCAGTACTTC,CASSPWTGTYEQYF
.,TRBV27,.,TRBJ2-1,TGTGCCAGCAGACTAGGCGGCGGGGTCAATGAGCAGTTCTTC,CASRLGGGVNEQFF
.,TRBV5-1,.,TRBJ1-1,TGCGCCAGCAGCTTAAGGCAGGGGAACACTGAAGCTTTCTTT,CASSLRQGNTEAFF
.,TRBV10-1,.,TRBJ1-6,TGCGCCAGCAGATATAATTCACCCCTCCACTTT,CASRYNSPLHF
.,TRBV5-1,TRBD2,TRBJ2-1,TGCGCCAGCAGCTCGACTAGCGGCCCTTACAATGAGCAGTTCTTC,CASSSTSGPYNEQFF
.,TRBV2,.,TRBJ1-5,TGTGCCAGCAGTTGGACTAAGAGTCAGCCCCAGCATTTT,CASSWTKSQPQHF
.,TRBV6-5,TRBD1,TRBJ1-2,TGTGCCAGCAGCCCCGGAGAGGGGGCCTATGGCTACACCTTC,CASSPGEGAYGYTF
.,TRBV15,.,TRBJ2-1,TGTGCCACCAGCACAGGACTTAGCGCCATTCCCAATGAGCAGTTCTTC,CATSTGLSAIPNEQFF
once,TRBV5-1,.,TRBJ1-2,TGCGCCAGCAGCTTGGCTGCTGAAAAGCATGGCTACACCTTC,CASSLAAEKHGYTF
many,TRBV5-6,.,TRBJ2-3,TGTGCCAGCACCCCTGGGGACGGCACAGATACGCAGTATTTT,CASTPGDGTDTQYF
.,TRBV27,.,TRBJ2-7,TGTGCCAGCAGTTTCCAGGGTTCGGACTACGAGCAGTACTTC,CASSFQGSDYEQYF
.,TRBV11-2,TRBD1,TRBJ1-4,TGTGCCAGCAGCCCGGACAGGCCAAAACTGTTTTTT,CASSPDRPKLFF
.,TRBV19,.,TRBJ2-3,TGTGCCAGTAGTACCGACGGCCCAGATACGCAGTATTTT,CASSTDGPDTQYF
once,TRBV4-1,.,TRBJ2-1,TGCGCCAGCGCCGGAGGTCGGCAGCAGTTCTTC,CASAGGRQQFF
.,TRBV13,TRBD2,TRBJ2-3,TGTGCCAGCAGCGCCGGACTAGCTAGCACAGATACGCAGTATTTT,CASSAGLASTDTQYF
.,TRBV6-1,.,TRBJ1-1,TGTGCCAGCAGCTTCAGGGAAACGAACACTGAAGCTTTCTTT,CASSFRETNTEAFF
many,TRBV30,.,TRBJ1-1,TGTGCCTGGAGTTGGGGGAACACTGAAGCTTTCTTT,CAWSWGNTEAFF
.,TRBV18,.,TRBJ2-7,TGTGCCAGCTCACCACCTGCGGACACCCTATACGAGCAGTACTTC,CASSPPADTLYEQYF
once,TRBV7-9,TRBD1,TRBJ1-1,TGTGCCAGCAGCTTAGGAACAGGGGTGAAGAACACTGAAGCTTTCTTT,CASSLGTGVKNTEAFF
.,TRBV7-9,.,TRBJ2-2,TGTGCCAGCATCGGGTTGAACACCGGGGAGCTGTTTTTT,CASIGLNTGELFF
.,TRBV4-1,.,TRBJ2-5,TGCGCCAGCAGCCCGGACAGTTTTTCGGAGACCCAGTACTTC,CASSPDSFSETQYF
.,TRBV27,TRBD2,TRBJ2-5,TGTGCCAGCAGTTTAGGTAGTCGGGGGAGGGGCCCTCAAGAGACCCAGTACTTC,CASSLGSRGRGPQETQYF
.,TRBV29-1,.,TRBJ1-2,TGCAGCGTTGAAGCCAGGACAGTTAATGGCTACACCTTC,CSVEARTVNGYTF
.,TRBV7-9,.,TRBJ1-5,TGTGCCAGCAGCTTACTGGGCGAAGGGAGGCCCCAGCATTTT,CASSLLGEGRPQHF
.,TRBV6-5,.,TRBJ2-2,TGTGCCAGCAGTTACTCACGAGGCACCGGGGAGCTGTTTTTT,CASSYSRGTGELFF
once,TRBV5-1,.,TRBJ2-7,TGCGCCAGCAGCTTTTCCTTCGGCTACGAGCAGTACTTC,CASSFSFGYEQYF
.,TRBV27,.,TRBJ1-1,TGTGCCAGCAGTTTAATTGCGGCGAACACTGAAGCTTTCTTT,CASSLIAANTEAFF
.,TRBV7-6,TRBD2,TRBJ2-1,TGTGCCAGCAGCCAGTGGACTAGCGGGGCGTACAATGAGCAGTTCTTC,CASSQWTSGAYNEQFF
.,TRBV5-1,.,TRBJ1-1,TGCGCCAGCAGTATGGGAGTTGCCACTGAAGCTTTCTTT,CASSMGVATEAFF
.,TRBV9,.,TRBJ2-3,TGTGCCAGCAGTTCAAGTGGGGGCACAGATACGCAGTATTTT,CASSSSGGTDTQYF
.,TRBV30,.,TRBJ1-6,TGTGCCTGGAGTGATCAGAGCTCCTATAATTCACCCCTCCACTTT,CAWSDQSSYNSPLHF
.,TRBV4-2,.,TRBJ2-7,TGTGCCAGCAGCCAAGAAGGGGGATACGAGCAGTACTTC,CASSQEGGYEQYF
.,TRBV28,TRBD2,TRBJ2-7,TGTGCCAGCAGCGATACCGGGGGACTAACTGGCAACGAGCAGTACTTC,CASSDTGGLTGNEQYF
once,TRBV27,.,TRBJ2-1,TGTGCCAGCAGCAAAGGTCCAGGCTACAATGAGCAGTTCTTC,CASSKGPGYNEQFF
.,TRBV6-5,.,TRBJ2-7,TGTGCCAGCAGGTCGGTTAGGGCATCCTTCTACGAGCAGTACTTC,CASRSVRASFYEQYF
.,TRBV29-1,.,TRBJ2-3,TGCAGCGTTGAAAGCCCAGATACGCAGTATTTT,CSVESPDTQYF
.,TRBV9,.,TRBJ2-2,TGTGCCAGCAGGTTAACGAACACCGGGGAGCTGTTTTTT,CASRLTNTGELFF
.,TRBV9,.,TRBJ2-3,TGTGCCAGCAGCGTAGCGGGTCAAACAGATACGCAGTATTTT,CASSVAGQTDTQYF
.,TRBV4-1,.,TRBJ2-7,TGCGCCAGCAGCCATAATAGCGGTTACGAGCAGTACTTC,CASSHNSGYEQYF
.,TRBV28,.,TRBJ2-7,TGTGCCAGCAGCTCCCCCCAGGGGGGTACCTACGAGCAGTACTTC,CASSSPQGGTYEQYF
.,TRBV9,TRBD2,TRBJ2-7,TGTGCCAGCAGCGTAGGAGTAGCGGGGACCTACGAGCAGTACTTC,CASSVGVAGTYEQYF
.,TRBV15,.,TRBJ1-5,TGTGCCACCAGCAGAGATGGGGCCGCGGGGGATCAGCCCCAGCATTTT,CATSRDGAAGDQPQHF
.,TRBV19,TRBD2,TRBJ2-2,TGTGCCAGTAGTATTTTAGCTAGCGGCCACACCGGGGAGCTGTTTTTT,CASSILASGHTGELFF
.,TRBV7-8,.,TRBJ2-7,TGTGCCAGCAGCTTCCCTAGTTCCGAGCAGTACTTC,CASSFPSSEQYF